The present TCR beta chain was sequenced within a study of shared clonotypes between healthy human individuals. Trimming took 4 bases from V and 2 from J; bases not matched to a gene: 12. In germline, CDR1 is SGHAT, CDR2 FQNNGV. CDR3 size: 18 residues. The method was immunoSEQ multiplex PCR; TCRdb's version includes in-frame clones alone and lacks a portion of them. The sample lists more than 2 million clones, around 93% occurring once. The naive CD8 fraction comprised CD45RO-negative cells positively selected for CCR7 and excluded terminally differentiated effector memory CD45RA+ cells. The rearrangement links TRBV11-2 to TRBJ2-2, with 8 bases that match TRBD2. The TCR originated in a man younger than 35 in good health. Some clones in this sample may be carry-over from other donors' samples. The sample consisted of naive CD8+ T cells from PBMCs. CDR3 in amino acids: CASSSWTSHRRNTGELFF. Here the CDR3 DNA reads TGTGCCAGCAGCTCTTGGACTAGCCACCGGCGAAACACCGGGGAGCTGTTTTTT.